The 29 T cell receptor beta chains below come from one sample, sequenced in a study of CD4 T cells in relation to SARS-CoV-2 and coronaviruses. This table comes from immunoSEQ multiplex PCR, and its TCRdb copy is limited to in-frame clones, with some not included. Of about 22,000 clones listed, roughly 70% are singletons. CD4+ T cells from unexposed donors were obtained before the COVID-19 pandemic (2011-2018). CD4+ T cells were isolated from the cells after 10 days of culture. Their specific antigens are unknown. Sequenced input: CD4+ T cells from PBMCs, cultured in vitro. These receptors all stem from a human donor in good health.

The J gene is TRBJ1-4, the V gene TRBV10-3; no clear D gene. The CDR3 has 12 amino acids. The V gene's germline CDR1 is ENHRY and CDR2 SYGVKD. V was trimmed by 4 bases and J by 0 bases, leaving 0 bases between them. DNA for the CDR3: TGTGCCATCAGTGCAACTAATGAAAAACTGTTTTTT. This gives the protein CAISATNEKLFF.

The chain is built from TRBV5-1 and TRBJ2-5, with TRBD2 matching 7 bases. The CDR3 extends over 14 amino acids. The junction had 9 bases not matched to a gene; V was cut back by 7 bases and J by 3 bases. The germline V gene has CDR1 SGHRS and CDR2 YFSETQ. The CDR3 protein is CASGGGRTKETQYF. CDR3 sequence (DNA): TGCGCCAGCGGCGGGGGTCGGACAAAAGAGACCCAGTACTTC.

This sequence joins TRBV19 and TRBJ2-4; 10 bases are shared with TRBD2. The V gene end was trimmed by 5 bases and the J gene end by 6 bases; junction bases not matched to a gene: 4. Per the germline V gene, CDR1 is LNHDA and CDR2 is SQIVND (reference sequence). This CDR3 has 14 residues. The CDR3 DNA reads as TGTGCCAGTAGTGATCGGACTAGCGGAAACATTCAGTACTTC. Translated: CASSDRTSGNIQYF.

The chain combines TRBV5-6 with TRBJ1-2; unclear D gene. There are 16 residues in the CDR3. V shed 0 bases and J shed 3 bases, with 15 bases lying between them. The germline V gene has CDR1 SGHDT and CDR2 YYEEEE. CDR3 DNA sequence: TGTGCCAGCAGCTTGGGGGGTCAGAACTGGGACTATGGCTACACCTTC. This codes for CASSLGGQNWDYGYTF.

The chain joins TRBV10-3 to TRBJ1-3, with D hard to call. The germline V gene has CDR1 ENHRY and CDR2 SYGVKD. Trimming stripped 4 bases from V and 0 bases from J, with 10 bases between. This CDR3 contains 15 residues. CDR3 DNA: TGTGCCATCAGTGGGGAGGGAGGCTCTGGAAACACCATATATTTT. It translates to CAISGEGGSGNTIYF.

The CDR3 region is CASSLGAAGELFF. The CDR3 DNA follows: TGTGCCAGCAGCCTTGGAGCGGCGGGGGAGCTGTTTTTT. This sequence joins TRBV5-4 and TRBJ2-2; weak D call: TRBD2 (5 bases). The CDR3 extends over 13 amino acids. V was trimmed by 4 bases and J by 8 bases, leaving 12 bases between them. The V gene's germline CDR1 is SGHNT and CDR2 YYREEE (reference sequence). Filled out from reference TRBV5-4 and TRBJ2-2, the complete variable domain reads ETGVTQSPTHLIKTRGQQVTLRCSSQSGHNTVSWYQQALGQGPQFIFQYYREEENGRGNFPPRFSGLQFPNYSSELNVNALELDDSALYLCASSLGAAGELFFGEGSRLTVL.

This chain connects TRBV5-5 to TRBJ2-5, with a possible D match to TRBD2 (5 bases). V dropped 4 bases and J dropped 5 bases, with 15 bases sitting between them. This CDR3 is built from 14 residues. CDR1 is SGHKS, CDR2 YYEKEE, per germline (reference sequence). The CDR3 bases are TGTGCCAGCAGCGAACCCCCGGGGTTGGAGACCCAGTACTTC. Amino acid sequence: CASSEPPGLETQYF. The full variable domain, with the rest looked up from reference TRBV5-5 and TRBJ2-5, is DAGVTQSPTHLIKTRGQQVTLRCSPISGHKSVSWYQQVLGQGPQFIFQYYEKEERGRGNFPDRFSARQFPNYSSELNVNALLLGDSALYLCASSEPPGLETQYFGPGTRLLVL.

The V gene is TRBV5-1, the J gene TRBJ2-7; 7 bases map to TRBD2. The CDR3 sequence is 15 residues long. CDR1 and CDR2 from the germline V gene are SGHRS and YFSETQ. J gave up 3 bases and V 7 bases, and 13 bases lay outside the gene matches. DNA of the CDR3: TGCGCCAGCCGCATCCTTGGGCTAGCGGACTACGAGCAGTACTTC. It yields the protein CASRILGLADYEQYF.

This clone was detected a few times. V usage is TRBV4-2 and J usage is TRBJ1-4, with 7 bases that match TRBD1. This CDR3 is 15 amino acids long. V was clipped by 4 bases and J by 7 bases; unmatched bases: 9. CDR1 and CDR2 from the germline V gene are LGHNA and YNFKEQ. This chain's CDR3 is CASSPWTGSGEKLFF. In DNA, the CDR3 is TGTGCCAGCAGCCCCTGGACAGGTTCGGGTGAAAAACTGTTTTTT.

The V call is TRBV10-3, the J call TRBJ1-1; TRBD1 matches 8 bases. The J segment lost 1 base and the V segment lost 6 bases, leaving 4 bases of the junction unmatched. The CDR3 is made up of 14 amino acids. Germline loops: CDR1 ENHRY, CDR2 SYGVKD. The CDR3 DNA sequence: TGTGCCATCAGGGGGACAGGAAGGAACACTGAAGCTTTCTTT. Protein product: CAIRGTGRNTEAFF.

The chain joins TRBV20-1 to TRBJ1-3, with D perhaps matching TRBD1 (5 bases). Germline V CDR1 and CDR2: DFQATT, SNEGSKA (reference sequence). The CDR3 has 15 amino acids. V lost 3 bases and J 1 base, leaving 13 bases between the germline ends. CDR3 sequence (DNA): TGCAGTGCTAGTAGAGGGGATTCATCTGGAAACACCATATATTTT. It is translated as CSASRGDSSGNTIYF.

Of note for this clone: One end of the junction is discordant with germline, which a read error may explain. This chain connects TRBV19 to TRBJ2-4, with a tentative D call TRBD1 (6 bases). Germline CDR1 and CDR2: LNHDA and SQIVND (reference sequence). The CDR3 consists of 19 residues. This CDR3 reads CASSMRGTPGWAAKNILYF. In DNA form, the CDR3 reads TGTGCCAGTAGTATGAGGGGGACACCCGGATGGGCGGCCAAAAACATTCTGTACTTC.

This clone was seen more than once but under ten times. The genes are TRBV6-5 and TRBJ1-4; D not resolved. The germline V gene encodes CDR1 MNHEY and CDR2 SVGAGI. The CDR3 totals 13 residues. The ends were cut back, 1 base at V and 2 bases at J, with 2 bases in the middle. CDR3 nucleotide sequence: TGTGCCAGCAGTTACTGGACTAATGAAAAACTGTTTTTT. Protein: CASSYWTNEKLFF.

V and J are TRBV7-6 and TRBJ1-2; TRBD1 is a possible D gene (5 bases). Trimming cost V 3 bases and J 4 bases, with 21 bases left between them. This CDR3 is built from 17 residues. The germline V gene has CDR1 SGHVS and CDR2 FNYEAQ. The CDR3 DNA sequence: TGTGCCAGCAGCTTTCGGGACTCATTTTTGGGCCTCTATGGCTACACCTTC. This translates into CASSFRDSFLGLYGYTF.

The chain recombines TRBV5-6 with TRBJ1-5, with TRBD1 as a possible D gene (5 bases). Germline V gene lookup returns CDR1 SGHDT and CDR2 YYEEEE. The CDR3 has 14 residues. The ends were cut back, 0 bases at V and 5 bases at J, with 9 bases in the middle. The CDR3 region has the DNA TGTGCCAGCAGCTTGGGCAGGGACGATCAGCCCCAGCATTTT. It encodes CASSLGRDDQPQHF.

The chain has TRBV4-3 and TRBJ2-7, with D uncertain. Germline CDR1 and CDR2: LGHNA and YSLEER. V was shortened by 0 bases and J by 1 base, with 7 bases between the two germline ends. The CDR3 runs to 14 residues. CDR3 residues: CASSQDLGSYEQYF. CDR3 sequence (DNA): TGCGCCAGCAGCCAAGATCTGGGATCCTACGAGCAGTACTTC.

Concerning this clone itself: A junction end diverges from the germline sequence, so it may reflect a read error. The CDR3 loop reads CASSPGQVVRETQYF. The CDR3 DNA follows: TGTGCTAGCAGCCCGGGACAGGTTGTTCGAGAGACCCAGTACTTC. The rearrangement joins TRBV7-7 to TRBJ2-5, with 8 bases lining up with TRBD1. The length of the CDR3 is 15 residues. Germline CDR1 and CDR2: SSHAT and FNYEAQ (reference sequence).

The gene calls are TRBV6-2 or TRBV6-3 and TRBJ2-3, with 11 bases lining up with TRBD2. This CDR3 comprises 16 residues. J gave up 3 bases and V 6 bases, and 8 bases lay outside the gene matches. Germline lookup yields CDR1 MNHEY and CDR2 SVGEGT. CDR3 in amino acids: CASSPHLAGGTDTQYF. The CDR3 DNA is TGTGCCAGCAGCCCGCATCTAGCGGGGGGTACAGATACGCAGTATTTT.

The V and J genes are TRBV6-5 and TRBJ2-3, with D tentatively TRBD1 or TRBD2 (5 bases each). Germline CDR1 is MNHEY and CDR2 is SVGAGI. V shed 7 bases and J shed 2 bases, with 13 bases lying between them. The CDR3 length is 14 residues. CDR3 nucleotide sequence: TGTGCCAGCATGGAGAGAGGGGCCACAGATACGCAGTATTTT. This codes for CASMERGATDTQYF.

The CDR3 reads CASSPRGLAGGDTQYF. In nucleotides, the CDR3 is TGTGCCAGCAGCCCCCGGGGACTAGCGGGAGGGGATACGCAGTATTTT. The chain joins TRBV5-5 to TRBJ2-3, with TRBD2 matching over 16 bases. Losses at the gene ends were 4 bases for V and 6 bases for J; bases not matched to a gene: 5. This CDR3 is 16 amino acids long. CDR1 is SGHKS and CDR2 is YYEKEE in the germline V gene (reference sequence).

As DNA, the CDR3 is TGTGCCAGCAGCCCACGGGCCCCTGAAGCTTTCTTT. Translating gives CASSPRAPEAFF. The chain is built from TRBV7-8 and TRBJ1-1, with no clear D. Trimming cost V 5 bases and J 6 bases, with 10 bases left between them. Germline V CDR1 and CDR2: SGHVS, FQNEAQ. The CDR3 runs to 12 residues. Full variable domain (missing parts from reference TRBV7-8 and TRBJ1-1): GAGVSQSPRYKVAKRGQDVALRCDPISGHVSLFWYQQALGQGPEFLTYFQNEAQLDKSGLPSDRFFAERPEGSVSTLKIQRTQQEDSAVYLCASSPRAPEAFFGQGTRLTVV.

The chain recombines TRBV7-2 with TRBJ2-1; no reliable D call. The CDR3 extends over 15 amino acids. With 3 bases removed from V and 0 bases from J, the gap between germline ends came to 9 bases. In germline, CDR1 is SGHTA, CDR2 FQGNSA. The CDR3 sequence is CASSLMPSSYNEQFF. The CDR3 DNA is TGTGCCAGCAGCTTGATGCCGAGCTCCTACAATGAGCAGTTCTTC.

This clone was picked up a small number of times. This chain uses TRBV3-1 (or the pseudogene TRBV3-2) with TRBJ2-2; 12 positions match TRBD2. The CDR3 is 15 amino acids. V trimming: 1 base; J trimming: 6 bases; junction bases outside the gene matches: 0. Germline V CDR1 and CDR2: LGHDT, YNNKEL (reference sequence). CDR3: CASSQGLAGAGELFF. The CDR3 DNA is TGTGCCAGCAGCCAAGGACTAGCGGGGGCCGGGGAGCTGTTTTTT.

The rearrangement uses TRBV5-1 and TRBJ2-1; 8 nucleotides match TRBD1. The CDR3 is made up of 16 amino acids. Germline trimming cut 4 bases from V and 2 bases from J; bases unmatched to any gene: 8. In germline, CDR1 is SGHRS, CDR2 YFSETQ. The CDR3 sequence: CASSPRQGNPYNEQFF. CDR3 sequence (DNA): TGCGCCAGCAGCCCAAGACAGGGGAACCCCTACAATGAGCAGTTCTTC.

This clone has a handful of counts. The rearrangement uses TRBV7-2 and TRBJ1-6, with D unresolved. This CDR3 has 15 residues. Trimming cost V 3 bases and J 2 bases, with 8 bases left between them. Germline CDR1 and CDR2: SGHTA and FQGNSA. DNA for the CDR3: TGTGCCAGCAGCTTCGGCCAGCCCTATAATTCACCCCTCCACTTT. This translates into CASSFGQPYNSPLHF.

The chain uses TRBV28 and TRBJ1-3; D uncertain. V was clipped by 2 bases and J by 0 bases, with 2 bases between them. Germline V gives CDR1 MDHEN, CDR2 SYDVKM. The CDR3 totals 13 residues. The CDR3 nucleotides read TGTGCCAGCAGTTTACCCTCTGGAAACACCATATATTTT. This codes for CASSLPSGNTIYF.

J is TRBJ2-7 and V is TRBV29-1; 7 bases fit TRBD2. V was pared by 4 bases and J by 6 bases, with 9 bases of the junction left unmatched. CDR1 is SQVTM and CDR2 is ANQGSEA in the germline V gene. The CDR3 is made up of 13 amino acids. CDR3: CSVAVAGAGEQYF. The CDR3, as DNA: TGCAGCGTTGCTGTGGCGGGAGCAGGCGAGCAGTACTTC.

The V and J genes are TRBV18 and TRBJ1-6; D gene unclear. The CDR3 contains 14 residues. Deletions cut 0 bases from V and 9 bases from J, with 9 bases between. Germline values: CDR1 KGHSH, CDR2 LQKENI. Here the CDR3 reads CASSPPGDGSPLHF. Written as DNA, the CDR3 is TGTGCCAGCTCACCACCTGGGGATGGTTCACCCCTCCACTTT.

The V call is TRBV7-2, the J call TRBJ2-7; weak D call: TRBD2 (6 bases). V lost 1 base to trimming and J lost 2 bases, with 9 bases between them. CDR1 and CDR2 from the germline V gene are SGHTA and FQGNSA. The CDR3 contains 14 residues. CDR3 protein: CASSLEGGAYEQYF. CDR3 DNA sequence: TGTGCCAGCAGCTTAGAGGGAGGAGCCTACGAGCAGTACTTC.